This is a list of T cell receptor beta chains from one sample in a study of regulatory T cells in long-lasting Graves disease. Via MiXCR, TCRdb re-called the multiplex PCR reads, giving one row per CDR3 protein. The sample includes about 440,000 distinct CDR3 sequences, roughly 17% of them seen just once. These records were also assigned to another study, of T cells in Graves' hyperthyroidism and ophthalmopathy.

Sequenced here: peripheral blood mononuclear cells (PBMCs), sampled at new diagnosis, from a patient treated with antithyroid drugs. These receptors all come from a woman aged 25-40 years with Graves disease. Both conserved end residues are part of each CDR3. The order of the fields is clone size, D gene, J gene, V gene, CDR3 protein, CDR3 DNA. A D gene is named only where the DNA matches it firmly. A row's size may be missing; if present it is once, few, many or a size class.

size: NA
D: NA
J: TRBJ1-4
V: TRBV5-1
CDR3: CASSAQGLRLFF
DNA: TGCGCCAGCAGCGCCCAAGGGCTCCGACTGTTTTTT

size: many
D: TRBD2
J: TRBJ2-2
V: TRBV12-3/TRBV12-4
CDR3: CASSSRLAGEVGELFF
DNA: TGTGCCAGCAGTTCCCGACTAGCGGGAGAAGTCGGGGAGCTGTTTTTT

size: NA
D: NA
J: TRBJ1-1
V: TRBV4-1
CDR3: CASRPARVGNTEAFF
DNA: TGCGCCAGCAGGCCTGCCAGGGTAGGGAACACTGAAGCTTTCTTT

size: few
D: TRBD2
J: TRBJ2-1
V: TRBV11-2
CDR3: CASSSGGREGRVRFF
DNA: TGTGCCAGCAGCTCCGGGGGGCGGGAGGGCCGTGTGCGGTTCTTC

size: many
D: TRBD2
J: TRBJ2-1
V: TRBV7-9
CDR3: CASRSGLAENNEQFF
DNA: TGTGCCAGCAGGTCGGGACTAGCGGAAAACAATGAGCAGTTCTTC

size: many
D: TRBD1
J: TRBJ2-3
V: TRBV7-2
CDR3: CASSEGTGADTQYF
DNA: TGTGCCAGCAGCGAAGGGACAGGGGCAGATACGCAGTATTTT

size: few
D: NA
J: TRBJ2-3
V: TRBV15
CDR3: CATSFQGGTDTQYF
DNA: TGTGCCACCAGCTTCCAGGGTGGCACAGATACGCAGTATTTT

size: NA
D: NA
J: TRBJ2-5
V: TRBV18
CDR3: CASSRGPFETQYF
DNA: TGTGCCAGCTCACGGGGCCCCTTTGAGACCCAGTACTTC

size: few
D: TRBD2
J: TRBJ2-1
V: TRBV14
CDR3: CASSPGLAGAMSSYNEQFF
DNA: TGTGCCAGCAGCCCGGGACTAGCGGGAGCCATGAGCTCCTACAATGAGCAGTTCTTC

size: few
D: TRBD2
J: TRBJ2-4
V: TRBV9
CDR3: CASSEGSGSGGNIQYF
DNA: TGTGCCAGCAGCGAGGGGTCTGGGTCGGGAGGGAACATTCAGTACTTC

size: NA
D: NA
J: TRBJ2-2
V: TRBV7-6
CDR3: CASSLAPTGNTGELFF
DNA: TGTGCCAGCAGCTTAGCCCCGACAGGGAACACCGGGGAGCTGTTTTTT

size: NA
D: NA
J: TRBJ2-1
V: TRBV14
CDR3: CASSQDLAGIDGDEQFF
DNA: TGTGCCAGCAGCCAAGATCTGGCAGGGATTGACGGGGATGAGCAGTTCTTC

size: many
D: NA
J: TRBJ1-2
V: TRBV18
CDR3: CASSPSPIGGYTF
DNA: TGTGCCAGCTCACCTTCGCCCATAGGAGGCTACACCTTC

size: NA
D: NA
J: TRBJ1-2
V: TRBV5-1
CDR3: CASSLGTAGVVAGGYTF
DNA: TGCGCCAGCAGCTTGGGGACCGCAGGGGTTGTTGCGGGTGGCTACACCTTC

size: NA
D: NA
J: TRBJ2-7
V: TRBV6-1
CDR3: CASSPSRDTEEQYF
DNA: TGTGCCAGCAGTCCCAGCCGGGACACCGAAGAGCAGTACTTC

size: many
D: NA
J: TRBJ2-3
V: TRBV2
CDR3: CASSYDSPTDTQYF
DNA: TGTGCCAGCAGCTACGACAGCCCCACAGATACGCAGTATTTT